A selection of T cell receptor beta chains follows, all from one sample in a study of T cell responses to AZD1222 COVID-19 vaccine. Profiling relied on immunoSEQ multiplex PCR, and the TCRdb table lists in-frame clones only, not all of them. The sample lists 95,000 to 150,000 clones, about 90% seen once, with more than 13% in the top ten. The input for sequencing was peripheral blood, taken on day 0 of AZD1222 vaccination. These receptors were collected from an adult in good health. CDR3s include the opening cysteine and the closing phenylalanine or tryptophan. The D gene is left open where the match is weak. Not all rows give a size; the values are once, few, many and, for expanded clones, a class.

cdr3_nt cdr3_aa d_call j_call v_call clone_size cdr3_length
TGTGCCAGCAGAGGAGGGGGACGGAACGAGCAGTACTTC CASRGGGRNEQYF - TRBJ2-7 TRBV28 - 13
TGTGCCAGCAGTGACCAGAGCACAGATACGCAGTATTTT CASSDQSTDTQYF - TRBJ2-3 TRBV6-4 - 13
TGTGCCACATCTAGCTTCAATGAGCAGTTCTTC CATSSFNEQFF - TRBJ2-1 TRBV6-5 - 11
TGTGCCAGCAGCCCCCCAGGACGGGCCTACGAGCAGTACTTC CASSPPGRAYEQYF - TRBJ2-7 TRBV3-1/TRBV3-2 - 14
TGTGCCAGCAGTGAAACAAGTCTCGATACCTATGGCTACACCTTC CASSETSLDTYGYTF - TRBJ1-2 TRBV6-1 - 15
TGTGCCACCCGATTGGATTGGGGGAGGACTGAAGCTTTCTTT CATRLDWGRTEAFF - TRBJ1-1 TRBV19 once 14
TGTGCCACCAGCAGAGTGGGGGGGTATGGCTACACCTTC CATSRVGGYGYTF - TRBJ1-2 TRBV15 - 13
TGTGCCAGCAGCCAAGATCCCCAAGGGGGCGGGAGTGGGTACGAGCAGTACTTC CASSQDPQGGGSGYEQYF - TRBJ2-7 TRBV3-1/TRBV3-2 - 18
TGCGCCAGCAGCGGGGGGACCCTCAATCAGCCCCAGCATTTT CASSGGTLNQPQHF - TRBJ1-5 TRBV10-2 - 14
TGTGCCACCAGGGGGGACTCCCACTATGGCTACACCTTC CATRGDSHYGYTF - TRBJ1-2 TRBV15 few 13
TGTGCCAGCAGTTTATCGGGGGGGATAGGACCATCCACTCACAATGAGCAGTTCTTC CASSLSGGIGPSTHNEQFF TRBD2 TRBJ2-1 TRBV27 once 19
TGTGCCACCAGTGATTTCCTTAACTATGGCTACACCTTC CATSDFLNYGYTF - TRBJ1-2 TRBV24-1 once 13
TGTGCCTGGGACAGGAGCCAAGAGACCCAGTACTTC CAWDRSQETQYF - TRBJ2-5 TRBV30 - 12
TGTGCCACCCTGGACAGGGAGGGTGGCTACACCTTC CATLDREGGYTF TRBD1 TRBJ1-2 TRBV2 few 12
TGTGCCAGTAGTATACGACAGGGATTTGGAGAGACCCAGTACTTC CASSIRQGFGETQYF TRBD1 TRBJ2-5 TRBV19 - 15
TGTGCCAGCAGTTTATCACAGGGGGCAGAGACCCAGTACTTC CASSLSQGAETQYF TRBD1 TRBJ2-5 TRBV6-6 - 14
TGTGCTAGTGGAGGGGTAACGAGGACAGGGGGTAGGGAGCAGTTCTTC CASGGVTRTGGREQFF TRBD1 TRBJ2-1 TRBV12-5 - 16